Shown below are 10 T cell receptor beta chains from a single sample sequenced in a study of regulatory T cells in long-lasting Graves disease. Researchers made TCR beta libraries by using iRepertoire HTBI primers and running Arm-PCR on CDR3 regions. TCRdb fed the multiplex PCR reads into MiXCR, producing one record per CDR3 protein. Among about 240,000 distinct CDR3 sequences listed, about 19% were seen once. Time point specified: newly diagnosed GD, antithyroid drugs for less than 3 months. PBMCs provided the RNA from which the TCR library was made. Sequenced material: peripheral blood mononuclear cells (PBMCs), taken at new diagnosis, from a patient treated with antithyroid drugs. These TCRs come from a female donor with Graves disease.

The genes are TRBV12-3 or TRBV12-4 and TRBJ2-1; 9 bases are shared with TRBD2. This CDR3 has 16 residues. The V segment lost 6 bases and the J segment 4 bases; nucleotides outside the gene matches: 10. CDR3 DNA sequence: TGTGCCAGCAGATCCCTGAGCGGGAGGCAGTACAATGAGCAGTTCTTC. It encodes CASRSLSGRQYNEQFF.

The table lists this clonotype with a count of one. The chain combines TRBV19 with TRBJ1-5, with unresolved D. CDR3 length: 15 amino acids. Trimming left V 3 bases short and J 7 bases short, with 16 bases between. From germline, CDR1 is LNHDA and CDR2 SQIVND (reference sequence). The CDR3 sequence: CASSINGLTKQPQHF. In DNA form, the CDR3 reads TGTGCCAGTAGTATTAACGGGTTGACTAAGCAGCCCCAGCATTTT.

This clonotype was seen repeatedly, ten times or more. J is TRBJ2-1 and V is TRBV10-1; TRBD2 matches 13 bases. Per germline, CDR1 WNHNN and CDR2 SYGVQD (reference sequence). The trim removed 3 bases at V and 3 bases at J, leaving 11 bases unmatched. The CDR3 spans 19 residues. This chain's CDR3 is CASSDSQGLAGVGYNEQFF. The DNA of the CDR3 is TGCGCCAGCAGTGATTCCCAAGGACTAGCGGGGGTTGGCTACAATGAGCAGTTCTTC.

This clonotype was seen at least ten times. This chain uses TRBV12-3 or TRBV12-4 with TRBJ2-3; 9 bases fit TRBD2. Germline trimming cut 4 bases from V and 4 bases from J; bases unmatched to any gene: 9. The CDR3 spans 16 residues. The chain's CDR3 is CASSSTAGTSSDTQYF. In DNA form, the CDR3 reads TGTGCCAGCAGTTCCACAGCCGGGACTAGCTCAGATACGCAGTATTTT.

V and J are TRBV20-1 and TRBJ2-4, with 7 bases that match TRBD1. The better agreement between TRBJ2-1 and the DNA end casts doubt on the J call. This CDR3 contains 13 residues. From germline, CDR1 is DFQATT and CDR2 SNEGSKA (reference sequence). The CDR3, as DNA: TGCAGTGCGAGTCCCGGGACAGCGGTGGGGCAGTTCTTC. Translated: CSASPGTAVGQFF.

The sample holds many counts of this clonotype. This chain links TRBV7-9 with TRBJ2-3, with D possibly matching TRBD2 (5 bases). The V and J ends lost 8 bases and 2 bases respectively, with 17 bases between them. Germline V lookup: CDR1 SEHNR, CDR2 FQNEAQ (reference sequence). The CDR3 is made up of 15 amino acids. The CDR3 region has the DNA TGTGCCAGCGCCCGTCACCGGGGAGACACAGATACGCAGTATTTT. Protein product: CASARHRGDTDTQYF.

This clonotype has a handful of counts. A much more abundant neighbour one base away suggests this may be a read error. Lacking the conserved final phenylalanine or tryptophan, this CDR3 likely reflects a read error. V usage is TRBV28 and J usage is TRBJ1-1, with 7 bases matching TRBD1. V lost 6 bases, J lost 5 bases, and 9 bases stayed unmatched. The length of the CDR3 is 14 residues. Germline V gene lookup returns CDR1 MDHEN and CDR2 SYDVKM. The CDR3 loop reads CASSITGVGTEAFL. CDR3 nucleotide sequence: TGTGCCAGCAGCATCACAGGGGTAGGTACTGAAGCTTTCCTT.

This clonotype occurred a few times. The rearrangement joins TRBV5-1 to TRBJ2-2, with D possibly TRBD1 on 6 matching bases. The germline V and J ends were trimmed by 6 bases and 1 base, with 13 bases remaining between them. The CDR3 totals 15 residues. Per germline, CDR1 SGHRS and CDR2 YFSETQ. Written as DNA, the CDR3 is TGCGCCAGCACCCCGGACAGCTTGAACACCGGGGAGCTGTTTTTT. Its protein product is CASTPDSLNTGELFF.

For this clonotype: A read error likely explains this, since a far larger clone differs by one base. The CDR3 protein is CVSSVGTGGLPQHF. In DNA form, the CDR3 reads TGTGTCAGCAGCGTGGGGACAGGGGGTTTGCCCCAGCATTTT. The chain carries TRBV7-6 and TRBJ1-5, with 11 bases aligning to TRBD1. Germline CDR1 is SGHVS and CDR2 is FNYEAQ. The CDR3 length is 14 residues. Filled out from reference TRBV7-6 and TRBJ1-5, the complete variable domain reads GAGVSQSPRYKVTKRGQDVALRCDPISGHVSLYWYRQALGQGPEFLTYFNYEAQQDKSGLPNDRFSAERPEGSISTLTIQRTEQRDSAMYRCVSSVGTGGLPQHFGDGTRLSIL.

Only a few counts were recorded for this clonotype. The CDR3 loop is CASSDIGTDTQYF. CDR3 DNA sequence: TGTGCCAGCAGTGACATCGGCACAGATACGCAGTATTTT. The rearrangement joins TRBV6-4 to TRBJ2-3; D remains unclear. The ends were cut back, 2 bases at V and 1 base at J, with 4 bases in the middle. CDR1 and CDR2 (germline): MRHNA, SNTAGT. This CDR3 has 13 amino acids.